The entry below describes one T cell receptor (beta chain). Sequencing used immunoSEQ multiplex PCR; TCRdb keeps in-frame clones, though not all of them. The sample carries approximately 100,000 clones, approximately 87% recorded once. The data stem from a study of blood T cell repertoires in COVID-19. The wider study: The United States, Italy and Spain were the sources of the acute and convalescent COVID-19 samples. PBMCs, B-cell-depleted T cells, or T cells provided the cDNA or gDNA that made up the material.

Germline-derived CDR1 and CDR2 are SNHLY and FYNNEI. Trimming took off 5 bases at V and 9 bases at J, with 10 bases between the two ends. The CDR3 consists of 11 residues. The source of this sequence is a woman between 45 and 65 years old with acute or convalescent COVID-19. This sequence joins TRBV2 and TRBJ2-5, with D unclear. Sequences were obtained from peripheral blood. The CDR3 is CASSFTDPQYF. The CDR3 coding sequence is TGTGCCAGCAGTTTTACAGACCCCCAGTACTTC.